Listed below are T cell receptor beta chains from one sample, sequenced in a study of blood T cell repertoires in COVID-19. Profiled with immunoSEQ multiplex PCR; TCRdb holds only in-frame clones, not every one. The repertoire has 200,000 to 250,000 clones, approximately 84% of them found once; the top ten carry roughly 2.3%. Sequencing used peripheral blood. Receptors originate from a woman between 55 and 75 years old with acute or convalescent COVID-19. Each CDR3 is given with its conserved first and last residue. A D gene is named only where the DNA matches it firmly. Clone size is stated in some rows and not others, as once, few, many or a class when expanded.

d_gene: TRBD1; j_gene: TRBJ2-1; abundance: NA; v_gene: TRBV5-1; CDR3nt: TGCGCCAGCAGCCCCACAGGGGGCTATGAGCAGTTCTTC; CDR3aa: CASSPTGGYEQFF
d_gene: TRBD1; j_gene: TRBJ1-5; abundance: NA; v_gene: TRBV6-2/TRBV6-3; CDR3nt: TGTGCCAGCAGTACGACAGGGGGCAATCAGCCCCAGCATTTT; CDR3aa: CASSTTGGNQPQHF
d_gene: NA; j_gene: TRBJ2-5; abundance: NA; v_gene: TRBV19; CDR3nt: TGTGCCAGTAGTGCGGGTCGGGAGACCCAGTACTTC; CDR3aa: CASSAGRETQYF
d_gene: NA; j_gene: TRBJ2-5; abundance: NA; v_gene: TRBV11-2; CDR3nt: TGTGCCAGCAGCGTCTTCTCAAGCGGACAAGAGACCCAGTACTTC; CDR3aa: CASSVFSSGQETQYF
d_gene: NA; j_gene: TRBJ1-2; abundance: few; v_gene: TRBV13; CDR3nt: TGTGCCAGCAGCTTTTTAGGCTCGCAGGGCTATGGCTACACCTTC; CDR3aa: CASSFLGSQGYGYTF
d_gene: TRBD1; j_gene: TRBJ1-6; abundance: NA; v_gene: TRBV5-1; CDR3nt: TGCGCCAGCAGCTTGGCGGACAGGGACGATTCACCCCTCCACTTT; CDR3aa: CASSLADRDDSPLHF
d_gene: TRBD1; j_gene: TRBJ1-1; abundance: NA; v_gene: TRBV5-6; CDR3nt: TGTGCCAGCAGTGACAGGGGCTTCTACGTTACTGAAGCTTTCTTT; CDR3aa: CASSDRGFYVTEAFF
d_gene: NA; j_gene: TRBJ2-7; abundance: NA; v_gene: TRBV10-3; CDR3nt: TGTGCCATCAGTGAGTTCGGACAGTACGAGCAGTACTTC; CDR3aa: CAISEFGQYEQYF
d_gene: NA; j_gene: TRBJ2-7; abundance: NA; v_gene: TRBV27; CDR3nt: TGTGCCAGCAGGCCCCACCGGATGACGGGGGTCCCCTACGAGCAGTACTTC; CDR3aa: CASRPHRMTGVPYEQYF
d_gene: TRBD2; j_gene: TRBJ2-1; abundance: NA; v_gene: TRBV4-1; CDR3nt: TGCGCCAGCAGCACCCATGGGACTAGCGGGGCCTCCTCCTACAATGAGCAGTTCTTC; CDR3aa: CASSTHGTSGASSYNEQFF
d_gene: TRBD1; j_gene: TRBJ2-7; abundance: NA; v_gene: TRBV9; CDR3nt: TGTGCCAGCAGCGCTCCGGACAGGGGCGACGAGCAGTACTTC; CDR3aa: CASSAPDRGDEQYF
d_gene: NA; j_gene: TRBJ1-2; abundance: NA; v_gene: TRBV5-1; CDR3nt: TGCGCCAGCAGCTTAGGCGGTGGCTACACCTTC; CDR3aa: CASSLGGGYTF
d_gene: NA; j_gene: TRBJ1-2; abundance: NA; v_gene: TRBV18; CDR3nt: TGTGCCAGCTCACGGCGGGGAGAGGCTTATAACTATGGCTACACCTTC; CDR3aa: CASSRRGEAYNYGYTF
d_gene: NA; j_gene: TRBJ2-1; abundance: NA; v_gene: TRBV19; CDR3nt: TGTGCCAGGGAGCGACAGTCACCTTCCTACAATGAGCAGTTCTTC; CDR3aa: CARERQSPSYNEQFF
d_gene: NA; j_gene: TRBJ1-1; abundance: NA; v_gene: TRBV12-3/TRBV12-4; CDR3nt: TGTGCCAGCAGCCTCTATCACACTGAAGCTTTCTTT; CDR3aa: CASSLYHTEAFF
d_gene: TRBD1; j_gene: TRBJ1-6; abundance: few; v_gene: TRBV6-5; CDR3nt: TGTGCCAGCAGAGGGACAGTTAATTCACCCCTCCACTTT; CDR3aa: CASRGTVNSPLHF
d_gene: NA; j_gene: TRBJ2-2; abundance: NA; v_gene: TRBV5-1; CDR3nt: TGCGCCAGCAGAACCGGGTCAACCACCACCGGGGAGCTGTTTTTT; CDR3aa: CASRTGSTTTGELFF
d_gene: TRBD1; j_gene: TRBJ1-2; abundance: few; v_gene: TRBV4-1; CDR3nt: TGCGCCAGCAGCCAAGAGGGACAGGGTGGTAACTATGGCTACACCTTC; CDR3aa: CASSQEGQGGNYGYTF
d_gene: TRBD1; j_gene: TRBJ2-5; abundance: NA; v_gene: TRBV12-3/TRBV12-4; CDR3nt: TGTGCCAGCAGTTTGCAGGGGGTCGAGACCCAGTACTTC; CDR3aa: CASSLQGVETQYF
d_gene: TRBD1; j_gene: TRBJ1-1; abundance: NA; v_gene: TRBV7-9; CDR3nt: TGTGCCAGCAGCTTAGGGACAGGGGCGGGATTCAACACTGAAGCTTTCTTT; CDR3aa: CASSLGTGAGFNTEAFF
d_gene: TRBD1; j_gene: TRBJ2-5; abundance: once; v_gene: TRBV5-1; CDR3nt: TGCGCCAGCAGACTTTGGACAGGTCCAGAGACCCAGTACTTC; CDR3aa: CASRLWTGPETQYF
d_gene: TRBD2; j_gene: TRBJ2-1; abundance: NA; v_gene: TRBV7-3; CDR3nt: TGTGCCAGCAGCCTGACTAGCGGGGGCAACAATGAGCAGTTCTTC; CDR3aa: CASSLTSGGNNEQFF
d_gene: NA; j_gene: TRBJ2-7; abundance: NA; v_gene: TRBV4-1; CDR3nt: TGCGCCAGCAGCCAAGATGATAGGACAGCCAAGCAGTACTTC; CDR3aa: CASSQDDRTAKQYF
d_gene: NA; j_gene: TRBJ1-1; abundance: NA; v_gene: TRBV27; CDR3nt: TGTGCCAGCAGGTCCCGGGGGTTCACTGAAGCTTTCTTT; CDR3aa: CASRSRGFTEAFF
d_gene: TRBD2; j_gene: TRBJ2-3; abundance: NA; v_gene: TRBV4-2; CDR3nt: TGTGCCAGCAGCCCCCTCCTAGCGGGGGTCACAGATACGCAGTATTTT; CDR3aa: CASSPLLAGVTDTQYF
d_gene: TRBD1; j_gene: TRBJ2-3; abundance: NA; v_gene: TRBV5-4; CDR3nt: TGTGCCAGCAGCCCGAGACAGGGGAGCACAGATACGCAGTATTTT; CDR3aa: CASSPRQGSTDTQYF
d_gene: NA; j_gene: TRBJ1-5; abundance: NA; v_gene: TRBV5-5; CDR3nt: TGTGCCAGCAGCCCCGCGGGGGCTCAGCCCCAGCATTTT; CDR3aa: CASSPAGAQPQHF
d_gene: TRBD1; j_gene: TRBJ2-7; abundance: NA; v_gene: TRBV11-1; CDR3nt: TGTGCCAGCAGCTTATTTTCGAGGGGGCTCTACGAGCAGTACTTC; CDR3aa: CASSLFSRGLYEQYF
d_gene: TRBD2; j_gene: TRBJ2-1; abundance: NA; v_gene: TRBV5-5; CDR3nt: TGTGCCAGCAGCCATGGGACTAGCTATAATGAGCAGTTCTTC; CDR3aa: CASSHGTSYNEQFF
d_gene: TRBD1; j_gene: TRBJ1-4; abundance: NA; v_gene: TRBV7-2; CDR3nt: TGTGCCAGCAGCTTATCTGGGACAGGGGCTTCTAATGAAAAACTGTTTTTT; CDR3aa: CASSLSGTGASNEKLFF
d_gene: NA; j_gene: TRBJ1-1; abundance: NA; v_gene: TRBV5-1; CDR3nt: TGCGCCAGCAGCTTGTGGGGGGACACTGAAGCTTTCTTT; CDR3aa: CASSLWGDTEAFF
d_gene: TRBD1; j_gene: TRBJ1-1; abundance: NA; v_gene: TRBV11-2; CDR3nt: TGTGCCAGCAGCTTAGACGGACAGGGGGCCAGAGGCACTGAAGCTTTCTTT; CDR3aa: CASSLDGQGARGTEAFF
d_gene: NA; j_gene: TRBJ1-2; abundance: once; v_gene: TRBV9; CDR3nt: TGTGCCAGCAGCGGGCGGGCCAACTATGGCTACACCTTC; CDR3aa: CASSGRANYGYTF
d_gene: NA; j_gene: TRBJ1-1; abundance: NA; v_gene: TRBV9; CDR3nt: TGTGCCAGCACCCCTGGGCAGGGGACCGACACTGAAGCTTTCTTT; CDR3aa: CASTPGQGTDTEAFF
d_gene: TRBD1; j_gene: TRBJ1-1; abundance: NA; v_gene: TRBV3-1/TRBV3-2; CDR3nt: TGTGCCAGCAGCCAACCGGGACAGGGTTTCGCTGAAGCTTTCTTT; CDR3aa: CASSQPGQGFAEAFF
d_gene: NA; j_gene: TRBJ2-7; abundance: NA; v_gene: TRBV2; CDR3nt: TGTGCCAGCAGTATCAGCTACGAGCAGTACTTC; CDR3aa: CASSISYEQYF
d_gene: TRBD1; j_gene: TRBJ2-2; abundance: once; v_gene: TRBV6-1; CDR3nt: TGTGCCAGCAGTGATTTTTGGGGGACAGGGTTTAACACCGGGGAGCTGTTTTTT; CDR3aa: CASSDFWGTGFNTGELFF
d_gene: NA; j_gene: TRBJ1-5; abundance: few; v_gene: TRBV28; CDR3nt: TGTGCCAGCAGTTTCACCGGGACATTGGGAGGCAATCAGCCCCAGCATTTT; CDR3aa: CASSFTGTLGGNQPQHF
d_gene: NA; j_gene: TRBJ1-2; abundance: few; v_gene: TRBV5-1; CDR3nt: TGCGCCAGCAGCTCCTACGGGGAGGGCTACACCTTC; CDR3aa: CASSSYGEGYTF
d_gene: TRBD1; j_gene: TRBJ2-5; abundance: NA; v_gene: TRBV5-6; CDR3nt: TGTGCCAGCAGTCGGACAGGCATCCAAGAGACCCAGTACTTC; CDR3aa: CASSRTGIQETQYF
d_gene: TRBD1; j_gene: TRBJ1-3; abundance: once; v_gene: TRBV5-1; CDR3nt: TGCGCCAGCAGACAGGGGTCAGGAAACACCATATATTTT; CDR3aa: CASRQGSGNTIYF
d_gene: TRBD1; j_gene: TRBJ2-1; abundance: NA; v_gene: TRBV7-9; CDR3nt: TGTGCCAGCAGCTTAGGGACAGGGAGTTTGAATGAGCAGTTCTTC; CDR3aa: CASSLGTGSLNEQFF
d_gene: TRBD1; j_gene: TRBJ2-7; abundance: NA; v_gene: TRBV30; CDR3nt: TGTGCCTGGAGTGAACAGGGGTACGAGCAGTACTTC; CDR3aa: CAWSEQGYEQYF
d_gene: TRBD2; j_gene: TRBJ2-1; abundance: NA; v_gene: TRBV15; CDR3nt: TGTGCCACCAGCAACCCAATAGCGGGGATATACAATGAGCAGTTCTTC; CDR3aa: CATSNPIAGIYNEQFF
d_gene: NA; j_gene: TRBJ2-3; abundance: NA; v_gene: TRBV7-8; CDR3nt: TGTGCCAGCAGCAGCACTAGATGGGTCGGCCCAGATACGCAGTATTTT; CDR3aa: CASSSTRWVGPDTQYF
d_gene: NA; j_gene: TRBJ2-3; abundance: NA; v_gene: TRBV5-8; CDR3nt: TGTGCCAGCAGCTTGGGGGCGGGGATCCTCACAGATACGCAGTATTTT; CDR3aa: CASSLGAGILTDTQYF
d_gene: NA; j_gene: TRBJ2-5; abundance: NA; v_gene: TRBV4-1; CDR3nt: TGCGCCAGCAGCTCGGCACAGGGATCTGAGACCCAGTACTTC; CDR3aa: CASSSAQGSETQYF
d_gene: NA; j_gene: TRBJ1-4; abundance: NA; v_gene: TRBV5-4; CDR3nt: TGTGCCAGCCAGACAGAACCAAATGAAAAACTGTTTTTT; CDR3aa: CASQTEPNEKLFF
d_gene: NA; j_gene: TRBJ1-1; abundance: NA; v_gene: TRBV3-1/TRBV3-2; CDR3nt: TGTGCCAGCAGCCTTCAATGGGGGGTCAACCCTGAAGCTTTCTTT; CDR3aa: CASSLQWGVNPEAFF
d_gene: NA; j_gene: TRBJ2-7; abundance: NA; v_gene: TRBV9; CDR3nt: TGTGCCAGCCGCGCGAGGGGGGGGGCCTCCTACGAGCAGTACTTC; CDR3aa: CASRARGGASYEQYF
d_gene: NA; j_gene: TRBJ1-2; abundance: NA; v_gene: TRBV25-1; CDR3nt: TGTGCCAGCAGGGGCGGGGAGCGCGGTGGCTACACCTTC; CDR3aa: CASRGGERGGYTF
d_gene: NA; j_gene: TRBJ1-6; abundance: NA; v_gene: TRBV9; CDR3nt: TGTGCCAGCAGCGTAGGGACAGAAAATTCACCCCTCCACTTT; CDR3aa: CASSVGTENSPLHF
d_gene: TRBD1; j_gene: TRBJ2-2; abundance: NA; v_gene: TRBV5-4; CDR3nt: TGTGCCAGCAGCAGACAGGGGCCGGGTTCCGGGGAGCTGTTTTTT; CDR3aa: CASSRQGPGSGELFF